A single T cell receptor beta chain is shown here with its context. As yet, its antigen is unknown. The method was immunoSEQ multiplex PCR; TCRdb's version includes in-frame clones alone and lacks a portion of them. The data hold 120,000 or so clones, with roughly 93% observed a single time. The record originates from a study of T cell responses to AZD1222 COVID-19 vaccine. Study-wide findings and caveats: Repertoires were sampled only after the peak T cell response.

This CDR3 contains 13 residues. Between the trimmed V and J ends, which lost 4 bases and 5 bases, there was a span of 12 bases. Germline values: CDR1 SGHRS, CDR2 YFSETQ. V is TRBV5-1 and J is TRBJ1-2; no clear D gene. The sample consisted of peripheral blood, taken 28 days after the second AZD1222 dose. This TCR derives from an adult who received the AZD1222 COVID-19 vaccine. The CDR3 DNA reads TGCGCCAGCAGCCAGACTGAACCTTATGGCTACACCTTC. As protein: CASSQTEPYGYTF.